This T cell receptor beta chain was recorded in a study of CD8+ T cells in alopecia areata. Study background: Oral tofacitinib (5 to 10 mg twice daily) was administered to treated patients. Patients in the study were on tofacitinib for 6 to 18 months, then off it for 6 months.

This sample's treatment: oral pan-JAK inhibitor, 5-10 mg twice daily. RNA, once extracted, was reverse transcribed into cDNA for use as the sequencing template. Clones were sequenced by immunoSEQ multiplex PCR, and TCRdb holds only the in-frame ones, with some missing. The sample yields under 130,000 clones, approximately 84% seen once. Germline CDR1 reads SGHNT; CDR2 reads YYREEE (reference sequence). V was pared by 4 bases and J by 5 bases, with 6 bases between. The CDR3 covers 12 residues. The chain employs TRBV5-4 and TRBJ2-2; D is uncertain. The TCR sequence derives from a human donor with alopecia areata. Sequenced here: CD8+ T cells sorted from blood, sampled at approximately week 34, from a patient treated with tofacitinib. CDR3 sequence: CASSGNTGELFF. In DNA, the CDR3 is TGTGCCAGCAGCGGGAATACCGGGGAGCTGTTTTTT.